This T cell receptor beta chain was retrieved from a study of vaccination effects on CD4 cells after COVID-19. Whole-study context: Cultures used 2 million or so PBMC per well, 9 to 10 IU/ml IL-2 and around 9.5 ug/ml peptides. Regarding the study as a whole: Cross-reactivity toward common cold coronaviruses was confined to only 1 of 255 vaccine-induced clones in healthy vaccinees.

Some clones are missing from TCRdb's copy, which holds only in-frame ones; the method was immunoSEQ multiplex PCR. The sample shows approximately 57,000 clones, just under 80% of them seen only once. Scientists isolated CD4+ T cells after an approximately 11-day culture period ended. The participants, recipients of two vaccine doses, got either BNT162b2 or mRNA-1273. People in the vaccine group had not been infected with SARS-CoV-2 before, and their nucleocapsid antibodies were negative. As to this clone: Its antigen is currently unknown.

Sequencing was performed on CD4+ T cells from PBMCs cultured without peptide, taken after COVID-19 vaccination. The TCR originated in a human donor who received a COVID-19 vaccine.

The CDR3 bases are TGCAGCGTATTAGCGGGAGTGTACAATGAGCAGTTCTTC. Protein product: CSVLAGVYNEQFF. The rearrangement uses TRBV29-1 and TRBJ2-1; 9 nucleotides align to TRBD2. The CDR3 length is 13 residues. V shed 6 bases and J 4 bases; nucleotides not matched to a gene: 4. Germline V CDR1 and CDR2: SQVTM, ANQGSEA.